This record looks at one T cell receptor beta chain sequence and its context. Other DNA sequences in this sample translate to the same CDR3. This sample was included in a study of blood T cell repertoires in COVID-19. About the study: Samples came from the United States, Italy and Spain, spanning acute and convalescent COVID-19. T cells, B-cell-depleted T cells, or PBMCs provided the cDNA or gDNA that served as material.

A Seattle source enrolled patients during active infection and followed them longitudinally. Study processing details: Nucleated cell counts were estimated from reference gene primer amplification. This table comes from immunoSEQ multiplex PCR, and its TCRdb copy is limited to in-frame clones, with some not included. The V and J calls and clone size come from that table; D and trimming were worked out from the DNA. This sample has hundreds of thousands of clones, with about nine tenths found just once. V lost 3 bases, J lost 6 bases, and 5 bases lay in between. The CDR3 loop spans 12 amino acids. Germline assignment: CDR1 KGHDR and CDR2 SFDVKD.

V and J are TRBV24-1 and TRBJ1-5; no reliable D call. The TCR sequence derives from a woman aged 25 to 45 with COVID-19, enrolled during active disease. The sequenced material came from peripheral blood. This chain's CDR3 is CATSDPGQPQHF. The CDR3 coding sequence is TGTGCCACCAGTGATCCCGGTCAGCCCCAGCATTTT.